Shown below are 7 T cell receptor beta chains from a single sample sequenced in a study of shared clonotypes between healthy human individuals. TCRdb keeps only in-frame clones here, not all; method: immunoSEQ multiplex PCR. Among some 2,100,000 clones listed, around 95% were seen once. Sequenced sample: naive CD4+ T cells sorted from blood. Subset given: CD45RA+ positively selected. Receptor source: a man between 18 and 35 years old in good health.

This sequence joins TRBV30 and TRBJ1-5; TRBD1 aligns across 7 bases. The CDR3 sequence is 13 residues long. V lost 7 bases, J lost 2 bases, and 5 bases stayed unmatched. Germline lookup yields CDR1 GTSNPN and CDR2 SVGIG (reference sequence). The CDR3 loop reads CAYHQGGNQPQHF. The DNA of the CDR3 is TGTGCCTACCACCAGGGGGGCAATCAGCCCCAGCATTTT.

This sequence joins TRBV9 and TRBJ2-5, with 7 nucleotides matching TRBD1. The CDR3 consists of 13 residues. With 4 bases clipped from V and 5 bases from J, the junction kept 5 bases outside the gene matches. CDR1 is SGDLS and CDR2 is YYNGEE in the germline V gene. DNA for the CDR3: TGTGCCAGCAGCACAGGGGAATTCGAGACCCAGTACTTC. Amino acids: CASSTGEFETQYF.

The chain recombines TRBV19 with TRBJ2-3; the match to TRBD1 covers 8 bases. The CDR3 extends over 14 amino acids. V shed 6 bases, J shed 1 base, and the junction held 3 bases outside the gene matches. Germline assignment: CDR1 LNHDA and CDR2 SQIVND (reference sequence). In nucleotides, the CDR3 is TGTGCCAGTAGGTCGACAGGGGGCACAGATACGCAGTATTTT. Translation gives CASRSTGGTDTQYF.

This rearrangement joins TRBV4-3 to TRBJ2-7; 12 bases line up with TRBD2. CDR1 LGHNA and CDR2 YSLEER come from the germline V gene. This CDR3 contains 22 residues. V was clipped by 0 bases and J by 1 base; unmatched bases: 19. CDR3 in amino acids: CASSQDRVGAETSGRKSYEQYF. CDR3 DNA sequence: TGCGCCAGCAGCCAAGATCGGGTCGGGGCTGAGACTAGCGGGAGAAAGTCCTACGAGCAGTACTTC.

The rearrangement links TRBV13 to TRBJ2-2; 9 bases align to TRBD1. This CDR3 has 15 residues. The V and J ends lost 3 bases and 3 bases, in that order; junction bases with no gene match: 2. Germline-derived CDR1 and CDR2 are PRHDT and FYEKMQ (reference sequence). The CDR3 sequence: CASSFRTGDTGELFF. CDR3 in DNA: TGTGCCAGCAGCTTTAGGACAGGGGACACCGGGGAGCTGTTTTTT.

The chain links TRBV19 to TRBJ2-1; 12 nucleotides line up with TRBD2. The CDR3 runs 15 residues. V dropped 10 bases and J dropped 2; count of bases not matched to a gene: 6. The germline gives CDR1 LNHDA, CDR2 SQIVND (reference sequence). The CDR3 sequence: CATQTSGRPYNEQFF. The DNA for the CDR3 is TGTGCCACCCAGACTAGCGGGAGACCCTACAATGAGCAGTTCTTC.

The CDR3, as DNA: TGTGCCAGCAGTCCGGGCCTTCCGTATGGCTACACCTTC. It specifies CASSPGLPYGYTF. V usage is TRBV28 and J usage is TRBJ1-2; D is ambiguous. The CDR3 extends over 13 amino acids. The V and J ends lost 5 bases and 5 bases respectively, with 12 bases between them. Germline V gene sequence: CDR1 MDHEN, CDR2 SYDVKM.